The 14 T cell receptor beta chains below all came from one sample that was sequenced in a study of blood T cell repertoires in COVID-19. Some clones are missing from TCRdb's copy, which holds only in-frame ones; the method was immunoSEQ multiplex PCR. The sample consists of about 130,000 clones, 80% to 90% of them appearing once. The sample consisted of peripheral blood. The receptors stem from a human donor in a cohort sampled during active COVID-19.

The chain joins TRBV30 to TRBJ2-3; possibly TRBD2 for D (7 bases). The V end was cut by 2 bases, the J end by 0 bases, with 9 bases between. The CDR3 length is 14 residues. The germline V gene has CDR1 GTSNPN and CDR2 SVGIG (reference sequence). Here the CDR3 reads CAWSKGGSTDTQYF. For the CDR3, the DNA is TGTGCCTGGAGTAAGGGGGGGAGCACAGATACGCAGTATTTT.

J is TRBJ1-5 and V is TRBV19, with D perhaps TRBD1 (6 bases). CDR3 size: 14 residues. The germline V gene encodes CDR1 LNHDA and CDR2 SQIVND (reference sequence). Trimming stripped 9 bases from V and 5 bases from J, with 17 bases between. The CDR3, as DNA: TGTGCCAGCCGGGGAGGGGGAGTTGATCAGCCCCAGCATTTT. Protein: CASRGGGVDQPQHF.

V gene TRBV4-1 combines with J gene TRBJ2-5, with D possibly TRBD2 on 6 matching bases. The CDR3 sequence is 17 residues long. V lost 4 bases, J lost 2 bases, and 20 bases lay in between. Germline lookup yields CDR1 MGHRA and CDR2 YSYEKL. The CDR3 sequence is CASSLKPPGVSQETQYF. The CDR3 nucleotides are TGCGCCAGCAGCCTCAAGCCCCCGGGGGTTTCACAAGAGACCCAGTACTTC.

J is TRBJ2-3 and V is TRBV3-1 (or the pseudogene TRBV3-2), with 8 bases identical to TRBD2. The CDR3 covers 16 residues. After removal of 1 base from V and 2 bases from J, the junction contained 5 bases not matched to a gene. Per the germline V gene, CDR1 is LGHDT and CDR2 is YNNKEL (reference sequence). The CDR3 sequence is CASSQARGGVTDTQYF. CDR3 DNA: TGTGCCAGCAGCCAAGCTCGGGGGGGCGTCACAGATACGCAGTATTTT.

The chain recombines TRBV7-2 with TRBJ2-3, with 11 positions matching TRBD2. The V segment lost 3 bases and the J segment 3 bases; nucleotides outside the gene matches: 2. Per germline, CDR1 SGHTA and CDR2 FQGNSA. CDR3 length: 15 residues. The DNA of the CDR3 is TGTGCCAGCAGCTTGGCTAGCGGGGGGACAGATACGCAGTATTTT. This codes for CASSLASGGTDTQYF.

The chain couples TRBV24-1 to TRBJ2-2, with a tentative D call TRBD1 (5 bases). Germline assignment: CDR1 KGHDR and CDR2 SFDVKD. CDR3 length equals 16 residues. Deletions cut 3 bases from V and 1 base from J, with 11 bases between. The CDR3 DNA sequence: TGTGCCACCAGTGATCATGGGGCCATGAACACCGGGGAGCTGTTTTTT. As protein: CATSDHGAMNTGELFF.

The rearrangement links TRBV5-6 to TRBJ2-7, with D perhaps TRBD2 (6 bases). Germline V CDR1 and CDR2: SGHDT, YYEEEE. CDR3 length equals 12 residues. The V end was cut by 4 bases, the J end by 3 bases, with 8 bases between. The CDR3 nucleotides read TGTGCCAGCAGCATGACTAGCTACGAGCAGTACTTC. It encodes CASSMTSYEQYF. Full variable domain (remainder filled in from reference TRBV5-6 and TRBJ2-7): DAGVTQSPTHLIKTRGQQVTLRCSPKSGHDTVSWYQQALGQGPQFIFQYYEEEERQRGNFPDRFSGHQFPNYSSELNVNALLLGDSALYLCASSMTSYEQYFGPGTRLTVT.

V gene TRBV7-9 combines with J gene TRBJ1-1, with D maybe TRBD1 (5 bases). V gave up 3 bases and J gave up 0 bases, with 8 bases separating them. This CDR3 comprises 14 residues. Germline V gives CDR1 SEHNR, CDR2 FQNEAQ (reference sequence). The CDR3 DNA follows: TGTGCCAGCAGCTTGACAGTGATGAACACTGAAGCTTTCTTT. Residues: CASSLTVMNTEAFF.

In this sample, this clone turned up once. The DNA for the CDR3 is TGTGCCACCAGTGATTTGTCGTGCGTCGCTACCTACAATGAGCAGTTCTTC. The encoded protein is CATSDLSCVATYNEQFF. The chain employs TRBV24-1 and TRBJ2-1; D gene unclear. The CDR3 sequence is 17 residues long. Trimming stripped 0 bases from V and 2 bases from J, with 13 bases between. In germline, CDR1 is KGHDR, CDR2 SFDVKD.

The chain links TRBV6-5 to TRBJ1-1, with a tentative D call TRBD1 (6 bases). V lost 6 bases, J lost 1 base, and 15 bases lay in between. CDR1 and CDR2 from the germline V gene are MNHEY and SVGAGI. This CDR3 has 15 residues. CDR3 coding DNA: TGTGCCAGCAGCCTGTCCCCGACAGGGAACACTGAAGCTTTCTTT. Translating it yields CASSLSPTGNTEAFF.

The gene calls are TRBV27 and TRBJ2-7; TRBD1 is a possible D gene (7 bases). CDR1 and CDR2 from the germline V gene are MNHEY and SMNVEV (reference sequence). Trimming pared 5 bases from V and 1 base from J, leaving 18 bases between. The CDR3 contains 16 residues. The CDR3 sequence: CASSPRGRGVSYEQYF. The CDR3 bases are TGTGCCAGCAGTCCCCGTGGCAGGGGGGTATCCTACGAGCAGTACTTC.

This chain joins TRBV3-1 (or the pseudogene TRBV3-2) and TRBJ1-1, with 9 bases identical to TRBD1. Germline V gene sequence: CDR1 LGHDT, CDR2 YNNKEL (reference sequence). The CDR3 consists of 16 residues. The V segment lost 4 bases and the J segment 5 bases; nucleotides outside the gene matches: 11. CDR3 sequence: CASSLKRGQGGTEAFF. For the CDR3, the DNA is TGTGCCAGCAGCCTAAAAAGGGGACAGGGTGGGACTGAAGCTTTCTTT.

The V call is TRBV18, the J call TRBJ2-3, with D maybe TRBD1 (5 bases). CDR1 is KGHSH and CDR2 is LQKENI in the germline V gene. V lost 3 bases to trimming and J lost 1 base, with 8 bases between them. The CDR3 contains 14 residues. CDR3 in DNA: TGTGCCAGCTCACCGGGCAGGGGCACAGATACGCAGTATTTT. Its protein is CASSPGRGTDTQYF.

Only one count was recorded for this clone. V is TRBV4-1 and J is TRBJ1-5, with 10 bases identical to TRBD1. The CDR3 runs 16 residues. Germline V gene lookup returns CDR1 MGHRA and CDR2 YSYEKL. Trimming removed 1 base from V and 5 bases from J; junction bases left unmatched: 5. CDR3 protein: CASSQAPGQGHQPQHF. CDR3 sequence (DNA): TGCGCCAGCAGCCAAGCACCGGGACAGGGGCATCAGCCCCAGCATTTT.